This TCR beta chain was sequenced for a study of control samples from healthy donors and cancer patients. The method was immunoSEQ multiplex PCR; TCRdb's version includes in-frame clones alone and lacks a portion of them. The table shows approximately 84,000 clones, with approximately 82% occurring only once. The V gene lost 1 base and the J gene lost 7 bases, with 17 bases spanning the gap. The CDR3 consists of 16 residues. Germline values: CDR1 MNHNS, CDR2 SASEGT. The chain has TRBV6-1 and TRBJ1-5, with a weak D call TRBD1 (5 bases). The TCR was taken from an older woman in good health. Sequenced sample: blood. CDR3: CASSEGPGGVLQPQHF. The CDR3, as DNA: TGTGCCAGCAGTGAAGGGCCGGGGGGGGTCTTACAGCCCCAGCATTTT.